This T cell receptor (beta chain) was retrieved from a study of T-cell memory formation after mild COVID-19 (dated by TCRdb to the early 2020s). Concerning the study at large: TCR sequence clusters from the two donors were largely donor specific. Longitudinal TCRalpha and TCRbeta repertoire sequencing tracked T-cell clones expanding and contracting after mild COVID-19 in two donors. Two young, previously healthy adult volunteers, one female and one male, were included in the cohort. On the study overall, not on this receptor specifically: Only two mild cases were covered by the study, and larger cohorts that include severe cases with pre-infection samples were considered necessary. Contracting CD4+ clones turned up mainly in the CM and EM memory subsets, whereas EMRA was where CD8+ clones were enriched. SARS-CoV-2 specificity of the second-wave clones peaking on day 37 was not confirmed. Some responding clones were found in pre-infection memory, which suggests that pre-existing cross-reactive memory T cells took part in the SARS-CoV-2 response. Clones that contracted from day 15 to 85 showed balanced CD4/CD8 phenotypes, whereas a second wave of clones that expanded from day 15 to 37 leaned towards CD4+.

Ficoll-Paque density gradient centrifugation was the method used to isolate PBMCs. Sequencing used an Illumina NovaSeq 6000. Using 5'RACE with constant-segment primers, TCRalpha and TCRbeta cDNA libraries were constructed, with sample barcodes and unique molecular identifiers added in the process. RNA was extracted from every sample with Trizol reagent. Libraries were amplified in two PCR steps, with a second sample barcode and Illumina TruSeq adapters added in the second step. Sequencing of libraries was performed on an Illumina NovaSeq with 2 x 150 bp paired-end reads. As for the original processing: With migec v1.2.7, reads were demultiplexed and then collapsed into UMI-guided consensus sequences. Using mixcr v2.1.11, the UMI consensuses were aligned to TRA and TRB V and J templates and assembled into clonotypes. Expanded or contracted clonotypes were those called significant by both edgeR and NoisET, with noise models trained on biological replicates. For edgeR calls, a false discovery rate-adjusted p below 0.01 and a log2 fold-change threshold of 1 were applied. As an exploratory analysis of dynamics, max-normalized trajectories of the 1000 most abundant clonotypes were examined by PCA with hierarchical clustering. Each responding clone was given a CD4 or CD8 phenotype based on the CD4+ and CD8+ repertoires, which had been sequenced separately. TCRdb redid the processing of the public reads, applying fastp at Q25 and MiXCR, and retained in-frame beta chains. Rows are combined by CDR3 protein, so each entry shows the most common genes and DNA. None of the V and J calls come from the authors' own analysis; TCRdb made them. The sample has 200,000 to 300,000 distinct CDR3 sequences on record, less than 20% of them singletons. Around 2% of the sample rests with the top ten.

The CDR3 runs 14 amino acids, cysteine and phenylalanine included. Left in the record is the CDR3 DNA by itself, 42 bases read in frame from the first base. V is reduced by 5 bases and J by 2 bases, leaving a spacing of 12 bases between them. Taken from the germline V gene (reference sequence), the CDR1 and CDR2 loops are SEHNR and FQNEAQ. A remark on this clonotype: What antigen it recognizes has not been identified. Base qualities were left out, and no much larger clone turns up one base away.

This TCR was recovered from an adult woman who had mild COVID-19 (a few samples of this study predate the infection). The sample titles of this study are shuffled in the database, so cell type and time point are left out; the donor was told from shared clones. Sequencing input: PBMCs or a T cell subset sorted from them (not recorded which). The chain employs TRBV7-9 and TRBJ1-1; no D gene can be assigned with confidence. The CDR3 protein sequence reads: CASSKKGANTEAFF. The sequence in DNA is TGTGCCAGCAGCAAAAAGGGAGCCAACACTGAAGCTTTCTTT.